This TCR beta chain was sequenced in a study of early T cells in non-severe SARS-CoV-2 infection. This clonotype was seen repeatedly, ten times or more. The CDR3 is 14 amino acids. CDR1 is LGHDT and CDR2 is YNNKEL in the germline V gene (reference sequence). After removal of 7 bases from V and 9 bases from J, the junction contained 9 bases not matched to a gene. Tagging with unique molecular identifiers was applied to individual cDNA molecules. TCRdb re-derived calls from the 5' RACE reads in MiXCR, one entry per CDR3 protein. The sample includes some 83,000 distinct CDR3 sequences, over 9.5% of them seen just once.

The chain recombines TRBV3-1 with TRBJ2-1, with TRBD1 matching over 10 bases. The source is an adult who was a healthcare worker with PCR-confirmed SARS-CoV-2 infection or an uninfected control (not recorded which). Specimen: whole blood, collected at baseline. In DNA, the CDR3 is TGTGCCAGCACCCGGGACAGGGGTTTAGGTGAGCAGTTCTTC. It yields the protein CASTRDRGLGEQFF.